This TCR beta chain was observed in a study of molecular identifiers for immune sequencing clone quantification. Study outcomes and limitations: Barcode sharing among identical TCR molecules could make large clones appear smaller. The study reportedly detected spiked Jurkat TCR RNA from one cell among around 1 million naive cells.

V dropped 4 bases and J dropped 3 bases, with 13 bases sitting between them. This CDR3 is 15 amino acids long. Germline V gene lookup returns CDR1 SGDLS and CDR2 YYNGEE. Each CDR3 protein gets one entry after TCRdb re-called the PCR reads with MiXCR. The sample has approximately 500,000 distinct CDR3 sequences, 20% to 25% seen once; the top ten hold roughly 0.81%. Turning to this clonotype: Its antigen remains unidentified.

A CD8+CD4-CCR7+CD45RA+ gate was used to sort naive CD8 T cells. The chain employs TRBV9 and TRBJ2-2; a possible D gene is TRBD1 (5 bases). Sequenced: naive CD8+ T cells from blood, with Jurkat cell RNA spiked in. The subset here: FACS-sorted CD8+CD4-CCR7+CD45RA+ naive T cells. The sequence came from a human donor in good health. Some libraries in this study had Jurkat cell RNA spiked in. Here the CDR3 reads CASSPGSGYTGELFF. Here the CDR3 DNA reads TGTGCCAGCAGCCCAGGGTCCGGGTACACCGGGGAGCTGTTTTTT.